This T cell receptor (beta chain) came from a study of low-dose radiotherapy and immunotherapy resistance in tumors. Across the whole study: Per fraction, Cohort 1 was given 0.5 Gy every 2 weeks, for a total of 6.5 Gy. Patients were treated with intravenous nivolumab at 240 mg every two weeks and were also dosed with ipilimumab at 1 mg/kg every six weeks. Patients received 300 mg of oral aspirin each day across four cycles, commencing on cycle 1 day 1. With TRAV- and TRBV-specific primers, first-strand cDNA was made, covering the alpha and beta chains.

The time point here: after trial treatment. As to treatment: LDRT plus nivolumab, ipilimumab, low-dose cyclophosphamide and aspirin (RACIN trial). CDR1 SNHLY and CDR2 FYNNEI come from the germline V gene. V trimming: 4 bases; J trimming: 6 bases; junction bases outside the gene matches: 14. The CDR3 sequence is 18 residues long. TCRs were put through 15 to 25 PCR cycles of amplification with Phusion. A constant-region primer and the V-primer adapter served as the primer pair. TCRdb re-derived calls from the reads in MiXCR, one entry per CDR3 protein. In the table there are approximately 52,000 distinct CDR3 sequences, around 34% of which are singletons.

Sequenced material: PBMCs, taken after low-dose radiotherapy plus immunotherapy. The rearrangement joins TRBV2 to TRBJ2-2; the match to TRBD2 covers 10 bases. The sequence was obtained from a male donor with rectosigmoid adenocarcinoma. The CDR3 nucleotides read TGTGCCAGCAGTGCGTTGAGGACCAGCGGGAGGGCCTCCGGGGAGCTGTTTTTT. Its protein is CASSALRTSGRASGELFF.